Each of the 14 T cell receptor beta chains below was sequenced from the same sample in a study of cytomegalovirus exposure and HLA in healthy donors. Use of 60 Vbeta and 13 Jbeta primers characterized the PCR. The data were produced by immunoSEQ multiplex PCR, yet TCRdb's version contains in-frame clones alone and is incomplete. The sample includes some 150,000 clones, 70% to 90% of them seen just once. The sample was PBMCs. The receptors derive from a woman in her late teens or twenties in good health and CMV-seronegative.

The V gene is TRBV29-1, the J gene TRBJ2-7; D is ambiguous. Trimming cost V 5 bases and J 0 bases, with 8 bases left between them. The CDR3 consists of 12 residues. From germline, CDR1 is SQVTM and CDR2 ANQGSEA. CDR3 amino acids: CSVSRSSYEQYF. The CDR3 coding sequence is TGCAGCGTTTCTAGGAGCTCCTACGAGCAGTACTTC.

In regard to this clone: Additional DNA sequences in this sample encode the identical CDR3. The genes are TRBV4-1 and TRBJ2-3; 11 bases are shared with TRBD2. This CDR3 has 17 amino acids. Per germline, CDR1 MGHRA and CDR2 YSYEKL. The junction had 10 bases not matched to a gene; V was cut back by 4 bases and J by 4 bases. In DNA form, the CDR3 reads TGCGCCAGCAGCCGCCTAGCGGGAGGCGAGTATGCAGATACGCAGTATTTT. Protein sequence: CASSRLAGGEYADTQYF.

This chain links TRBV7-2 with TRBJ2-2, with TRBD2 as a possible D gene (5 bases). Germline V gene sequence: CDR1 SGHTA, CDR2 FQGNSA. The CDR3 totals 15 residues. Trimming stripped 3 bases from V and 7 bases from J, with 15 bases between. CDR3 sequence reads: CASSLDPAGVGELFF. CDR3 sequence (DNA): TGTGCCAGCAGCTTGGACCCTGCGGGCGTCGGGGAGCTGTTTTTT.

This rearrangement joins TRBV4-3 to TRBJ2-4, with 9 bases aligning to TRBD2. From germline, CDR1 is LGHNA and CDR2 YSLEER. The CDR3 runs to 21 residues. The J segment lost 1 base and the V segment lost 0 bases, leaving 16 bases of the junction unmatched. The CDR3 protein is CASSQDFAGGPVGGAKNIQYF. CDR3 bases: TGCGCCAGCAGCCAAGATTTCGCGGGGGGGCCAGTTGGCGGGGCCAAAAACATTCAGTACTTC.

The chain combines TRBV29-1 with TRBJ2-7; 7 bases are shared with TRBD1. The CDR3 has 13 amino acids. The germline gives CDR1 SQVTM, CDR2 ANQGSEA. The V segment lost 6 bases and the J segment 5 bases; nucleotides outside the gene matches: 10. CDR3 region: CSVRGGYYDEQYF. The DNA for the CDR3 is TGCAGCGTGAGAGGGGGCTATTACGACGAGCAGTACTTC.

This CDR3 reads CASSSYGDQEYF. The CDR3, as DNA: TGTGCCAGCAGTTCTTACGGGGATCAGGAGTACTTC. The V call is TRBV28, the J call TRBJ2-7; TRBD2 is a possible D gene (5 bases). The CDR3 runs to 12 residues. Germline CDR1 reads MDHEN; CDR2 reads SYDVKM. With 4 bases removed from V and 11 bases from J, the gap between germline ends came to 15 bases. The entire variable domain, with the rest obtained from reference TRBV28 and TRBJ2-7, is as follows: DVKVTQSSRYLVKRTGEKVFLECVQDMDHENMFWYRQDPGLGLRLIYFSYDVKMKEKGDIPEGYSVSREKKERFSLILESASTNQTSMYLCASSSYGDQEYFGPGTRLTVT.

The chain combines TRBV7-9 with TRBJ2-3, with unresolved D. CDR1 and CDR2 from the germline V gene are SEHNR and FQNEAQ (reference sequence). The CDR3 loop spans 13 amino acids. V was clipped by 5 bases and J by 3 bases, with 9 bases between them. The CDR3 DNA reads TGTGCCAGCAGCGTGATTGAGACAGATACGCAGTATTTT. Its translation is CASSVIETDTQYF.

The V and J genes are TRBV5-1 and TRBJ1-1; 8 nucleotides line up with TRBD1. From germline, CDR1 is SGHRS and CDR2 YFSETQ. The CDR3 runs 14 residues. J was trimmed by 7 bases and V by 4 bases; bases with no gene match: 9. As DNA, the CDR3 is TGCGCCAGCAGCCCGGGGGGACAGGAAGGTGAAGCTTTCTTT. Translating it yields CASSPGGQEGEAFF.

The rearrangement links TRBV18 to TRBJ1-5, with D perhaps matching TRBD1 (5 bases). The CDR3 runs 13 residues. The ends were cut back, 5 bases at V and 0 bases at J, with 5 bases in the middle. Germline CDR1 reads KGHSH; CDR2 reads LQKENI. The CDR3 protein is CASSDSSNQPQHF. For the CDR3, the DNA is TGTGCCAGCTCAGACAGTAGCAATCAGCCCCAGCATTTT.

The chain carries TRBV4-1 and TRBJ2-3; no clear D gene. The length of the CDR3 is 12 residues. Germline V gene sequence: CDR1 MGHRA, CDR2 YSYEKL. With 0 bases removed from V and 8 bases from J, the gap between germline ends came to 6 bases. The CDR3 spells CASSQDERTQYF. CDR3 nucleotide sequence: TGCGCCAGCAGCCAAGACGAGCGTACGCAGTATTTT.

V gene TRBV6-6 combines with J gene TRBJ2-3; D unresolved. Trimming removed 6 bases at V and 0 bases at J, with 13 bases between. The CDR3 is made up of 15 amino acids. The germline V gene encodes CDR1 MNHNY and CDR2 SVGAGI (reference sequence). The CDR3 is CASSPDFGSTDTQYF. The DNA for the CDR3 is TGTGCCAGCAGCCCTGACTTCGGGAGCACAGATACGCAGTATTTT.

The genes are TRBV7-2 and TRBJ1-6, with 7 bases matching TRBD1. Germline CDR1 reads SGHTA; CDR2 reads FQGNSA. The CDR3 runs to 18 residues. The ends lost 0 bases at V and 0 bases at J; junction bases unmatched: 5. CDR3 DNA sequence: TGTGCCAGCAGCTTAGCGGTGTCAGGGGGCTCCTATAATTCACCCCTCCACTTT. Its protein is CASSLAVSGGSYNSPLHF. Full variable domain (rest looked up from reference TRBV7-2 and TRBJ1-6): GAGVSQSPSNKVTEKGKDVELRCDPISGHTALYWYRQSLGQGLEFLIYFQGNSAPDKSGLPSDRFSAERTGGSVSTLTIQRTQQEDSAVYLCASSLAVSGGSYNSPLHFGNGTRLTVT.

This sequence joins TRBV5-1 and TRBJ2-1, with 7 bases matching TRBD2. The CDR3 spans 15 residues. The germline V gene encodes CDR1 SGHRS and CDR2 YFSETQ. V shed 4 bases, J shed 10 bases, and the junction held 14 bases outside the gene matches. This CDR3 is CASSPSGEALSEQFF. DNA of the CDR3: TGCGCCAGCAGCCCAAGCGGGGAAGCCTTATCGGAGCAGTTCTTC.

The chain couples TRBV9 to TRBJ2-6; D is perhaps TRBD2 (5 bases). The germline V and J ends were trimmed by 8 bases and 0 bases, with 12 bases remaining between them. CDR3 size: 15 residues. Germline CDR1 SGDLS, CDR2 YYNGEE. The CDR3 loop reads CASDPGNSGANVLTF. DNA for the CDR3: TGTGCCAGTGACCCGGGGAACTCTGGGGCCAACGTCCTGACTTTC.